A selection of T cell receptor beta chains follows, all from one sample in a study of blood T cell repertoires in COVID-19. Here immunoSEQ multiplex PCR was the method, and the copy in TCRdb shows in-frame clones only, minus some. The sample yields about 32,000 clones, approximately 83% seen once. The sequencing sample was made of peripheral blood. All receptors derive from a woman aged 80 or over with active or convalescent COVID-19. The CDR3 runs from the conserved cysteine through the conserved F or W. D genes are given only for firm matches. Where a row states a size, it is once, few, many or the class of an expanded clone; other rows omit it.

D	J	V	size	DNA	CDR3
TRBD1	TRBJ2-2	TRBV5-6	NA	TGTGCCAGCAGCAGTTGGGCAGGGGGCAGGACCGGGGAGCTGTTTTTT	CASSSWAGGRTGELFF
TRBD1	TRBJ2-3	TRBV7-2	NA	TGTGCCAGCAGCATAGGGACAGGGCGAGGAGATACGCAGTATTTT	CASSIGTGRGDTQYF
NA	TRBJ2-5	TRBV7-9	NA	TGTGCCAGCATGCCAGGAGGGGCAGAGACCCAGTACTTC	CASMPGGAETQYF
NA	TRBJ2-7	TRBV14	NA	TGTGCCAGCAGCCAAGGCCCCGGGACTTCCGGAAAAGATACCTACGAGCAGTACTTC	CASSQGPGTSGKDTYEQYF
NA	TRBJ2-7	TRBV11-2	NA	TGTGCCAGCAGCTTAAGACAGTACTACGAGCAGTACTTC	CASSLRQYYEQYF
NA	TRBJ1-3	TRBV5-1	few	TGCGCCAGCAGCTTGAAGGGTATCAGCGGATTCGACTCTGGAAACACCATATATTTT	CASSLKGISGFDSGNTIYF
NA	TRBJ2-7	TRBV9	NA	TGTGCCAGCAGCGTAGACGGGAGCTCCTACGAGCAGTACTTC	CASSVDGSSYEQYF
NA	TRBJ1-1	TRBV5-1	NA	TGCGCCAGCAGCCAATTACAGGGCACTGAAGCTTTCTTT	CASSQLQGTEAFF
TRBD1	TRBJ2-1	TRBV5-1	NA	TGCGCCAGCAGCCGAGGGACAGGGGGTGCCTACAATGAGCAGTTCTTC	CASSRGTGGAYNEQFF
TRBD1	TRBJ2-1	TRBV11-2	NA	TGTGCCAGCAGCTTAAGGGGACAGGGGGCTATTAACTCCTACAATGAGCAGTTCTTC	CASSLRGQGAINSYNEQFF
NA	TRBJ2-7	TRBV15	NA	TGTGCCACCAGCAGAGATCAGGCGGGTGAGCAGTACTTC	CATSRDQAGEQYF
TRBD2	TRBJ2-5	TRBV18	NA	TGTGCCAGCTCCCCGACTAGCGGGAACCAAGAGACCCAGTACTTC	CASSPTSGNQETQYF
TRBD1	TRBJ1-1	TRBV30	NA	TGTGCCTGGAGTGAATCAGGGGGGACTGAAGCTTTCTTT	CAWSESGGTEAFF
NA	TRBJ1-1	TRBV19	NA	TGTGCCAGTAGTATTGGCCAGATTGAAGCTTTCTTT	CASSIGQIEAFF
TRBD2	TRBJ2-7	TRBV28	NA	TGTGCCAGCAGCCCCGGACTAGCGGGACCCTACGAGCAGTACTTC	CASSPGLAGPYEQYF
NA	TRBJ1-5	TRBV10-3	NA	TGTGCCATCAGTGAGTCGGGGCAGGGTCGACAGCCCCAGCATTTT	CAISESGQGRQPQHF
TRBD1	TRBJ2-5	TRBV19	NA	TGTGCCAGTAGCATGGGACAGGGCTGGGAGACCCAGTACTTC	CASSMGQGWETQYF
TRBD2	TRBJ2-7	TRBV5-4	once	TGTGCCAGCAGCCCAAGACTAGCGGGGAATTTCGAGCAGTACTTC	CASSPRLAGNFEQYF
NA	TRBJ2-2	TRBV9	NA	TGTGCCAGCAGCGTAGCCTTAGAAGGGGCTGGCACCGGGGAGCTGTTTTTT	CASSVALEGAGTGELFF
TRBD1	TRBJ1-2	TRBV3-1/TRBV3-2	NA	TGTGCCAGCAGCCAAACCGGGACAGGGTTTGGCTACACCTTC	CASSQTGTGFGYTF
NA	TRBJ1-2	TRBV6-1	NA	TGTGCCAGCAGTGATCAGCCCGGAGGGGGCTACACCTTC	CASSDQPGGGYTF
TRBD2	TRBJ2-2	TRBV19	NA	TGTGCCAGTAGTCCGCAGACTAGCCGCCACACCGGGGAGCTGTTTTTT	CASSPQTSRHTGELFF
TRBD1	TRBJ1-6	TRBV12-5	NA	TGTGCTAGTGTCCCGGACAGGGATTCACCCCTCCACTTT	CASVPDRDSPLHF
TRBD1	TRBJ1-6	TRBV18	NA	TGTGCCAGCTCACGAGAACAGGGGGGAAGCTCCTATAATTCACCCCTCCACTTT	CASSREQGGSSYNSPLHF
NA	TRBJ2-7	TRBV5-4	NA	TGTGCCAGCAGCTTGGGGTCAGCCTACGAGCAGTACTTC	CASSLGSAYEQYF
TRBD2	TRBJ2-1	TRBV27	NA	TGTGCCAGCAGCTTCCTAAGCGGGGATTACAATGAGCAGTTCTTC	CASSFLSGDYNEQFF
TRBD2	TRBJ2-2	TRBV7-3	NA	TGTGCCAGCAGCCCCCACCGAGCGGGGGGGATTAACACCGGGGAGCTGTTTTTT	CASSPHRAGGINTGELFF
NA	TRBJ1-2	TRBV11-2	NA	TGTGCCAGCAGCCCAAGGGGGGGTTTTGGCTACACCTTC	CASSPRGGFGYTF
TRBD1	TRBJ1-5	TRBV7-7	NA	TGTGCCAGCAGTAACCGGGACAGGGGGCCCTGGGGTCACAATAGCAATCAGCCCCAGCATTTT	CASSNRDRGPWGHNSNQPQHF
NA	TRBJ1-2	TRBV18	NA	TGTGCCAGCTCACCCTTGAGCGCTCAAGAGGGCTACACCTTC	CASSPLSAQEGYTF
TRBD1	TRBJ1-6	TRBV6-5	NA	TGTGCCAGCAAACAAGAGGGACAGGGTAATTCACCCCTCCACTTT	CASKQEGQGNSPLHF
NA	TRBJ2-1	TRBV18	few	TGTGCCAGCTCACCACGAGGGAGTCACGGGGATGAGCAGTTCTTC	CASSPRGSHGDEQFF
NA	TRBJ1-5	TRBV6-1	NA	TGTGCCAGCAGTGAAGGGTGGAGGAGTCGCGATCAGCCCCAGCATTTT	CASSEGWRSRDQPQHF
TRBD1	TRBJ1-1	TRBV28	NA	TGTGCCAGCAGCCACAGGGGCGCGAACACTGAAGCTTTCTTT	CASSHRGANTEAFF
TRBD1	TRBJ1-6	TRBV19	NA	TGTGCCAGTAGTAATGGACAGGGGGGAGGTTCACCCCTCCACTTT	CASSNGQGGGSPLHF
NA	TRBJ2-5	TRBV11-2	NA	TGTGCCAGCAGCTTACAGCCTAGCCAAGAGACCCAGTACTTC	CASSLQPSQETQYF
TRBD1	TRBJ1-3	TRBV9	NA	TGTGCCAGCAGCGTAGAGGGACAGGGGAACACCATATATTTT	CASSVEGQGNTIYF
TRBD1	TRBJ1-1	TRBV15	NA	TGTGCCACCAGTAACAGGGGGCCCCCTGAAGCTTTCTTT	CATSNRGPPEAFF
TRBD1	TRBJ1-2	TRBV25-1	once	TGTGCCACCGCCTCCACCGGGACAGGGGACTATGGCTACACCTTC	CATASTGTGDYGYTF
NA	TRBJ2-7	TRBV7-2	NA	TGTGCCAGCAGCTTAGTAGCGCGGACCTACGAGCAGTACTTC	CASSLVARTYEQYF
NA	TRBJ2-2	TRBV5-1	NA	TGCGCCAGCAGCTGGGGGGATGGAACCAACACCGGGGAGCTGTTTTTT	CASSWGDGTNTGELFF
NA	TRBJ1-1	TRBV7-9	NA	TGTGCCAGCAGCTTAGAGGGAGGTGAAGCTTTCTTT	CASSLEGGEAFF
TRBD1	TRBJ2-3	TRBV19	NA	TGTGCCAGTAGTATCCCACAGGGGCGCACAGATACGCAGTATTTT	CASSIPQGRTDTQYF
TRBD2	TRBJ2-2	TRBV10-3	NA	TGTGCCATCAGTGAGCGGGGAGGGCGCACCGGGGAGCTGTTTTTT	CAISERGGRTGELFF
TRBD2	TRBJ2-3	TRBV5-1	few	TGCGCCAGCAGCTCCGGACTAGCGGGGGTGGATACGCAGTATTTT	CASSSGLAGVDTQYF
TRBD2	TRBJ2-5	TRBV19	NA	TGTGCCAGTAGGGGACTAGCAGCCGAAGAGACCCAGTACTTC	CASRGLAAEETQYF
NA	TRBJ2-7	TRBV21-1	few	TGTGCCGGAAGCACTAGCGGGAGTGGGGAGCAGTACTTC	CAGSTSGSGEQYF
NA	TRBJ2-7	TRBV11-3	NA	TGTGCCAGCAGCTTATACAGCTCCTACGAGCAGTACTTC	CASSLYSSYEQYF
NA	TRBJ2-3	TRBV7-3	NA	TGTGCCAGCAGCCGCCAGGGCACGTTTCCCGAAGATACGCAGTATTTT	CASSRQGTFPEDTQYF
NA	TRBJ2-2	TRBV24-1	NA	TGTGCCACCTCGGCAGGTGTCAGCCGGGAGCTGTTTTTT	CATSAGVSRELFF
NA	TRBJ1-6	TRBV19	NA	TGTGCCAGTAGTGAGTCGACAGGAGGTAATTCACCCCTCCACTTT	CASSESTGGNSPLHF
TRBD1	TRBJ1-3	TRBV5-6	once	TGTGCCAGCAGCCCCGACGGACAGGCTTCTGGAAACACCATATATTTT	CASSPDGQASGNTIYF
TRBD1	TRBJ2-1	TRBV7-2	NA	TGTGCCAGCAGCCTCCGGACAGGTAGCTCCTACAATGAGCAGTTCTTC	CASSLRTGSSYNEQFF
TRBD1	TRBJ2-7	TRBV5-8	NA	TGTGCCAGCAGCAGCAGGGGGCTTACCTACGAGCAGTACTTC	CASSSRGLTYEQYF